These 21 T cell receptor beta chains originate from one sample sequenced in a study of vaccination effects on CD4 cells after COVID-19. Once cultured for 10 days, the cells underwent separation to obtain CD4+ T cells. These TCRs are of unknown antigen specificity. The table came from immunoSEQ multiplex PCR; TCRdb's copy has only in-frame clones and leaves some out. The profile shows tens of thousands of clones, roughly three quarters of them singletons. Material: CD4+ T cells from PBMCs cultured without peptide, obtained before COVID-19 vaccination. These receptors all come from a human donor who had a prior SARS-CoV-2 infection.

The chain uses TRBV18 and TRBJ1-1, with a weak D call TRBD1 (6 bases). Germline CDR1 reads KGHSH; CDR2 reads LQKENI. The CDR3 is 13 amino acids. V lost 3 bases, J lost 4 bases, and 9 bases lay in between. The CDR3 here is CASSPVGATEAFF. The CDR3 DNA follows: TGTGCCAGCTCACCTGTGGGGGCCACTGAAGCTTTCTTT.

The chain employs TRBV5-1 and TRBJ2-3; D unclear. The CDR3 is 15 residues long. V was cut by 4 bases and J by 2 bases, with 14 bases left in between. Germline V gives CDR1 SGHRS, CDR2 YFSETQ. The CDR3 sequence: CASSAVGYDTDTQYF. The DNA of the CDR3 is TGCGCCAGCAGCGCTGTAGGGTACGACACAGATACGCAGTATTTT.

The rearrangement joins TRBV4-2 to TRBJ2-1, with 12 bases aligning to TRBD2. This CDR3 region has 15 residues. V dropped 4 bases and J dropped 8; count of bases not matched to a gene: 6. The V gene's germline CDR1 is LGHNA and CDR2 YNFKEQ. CDR3 coding DNA: TGTGCCAGCAGCCCCCGTCTAGCGGGAGGGTATGAGCAGTTCTTC. As protein: CASSPRLAGGYEQFF.

This clone was picked up one time. The CDR3 protein is CASSYGPPGEKLFF. The CDR3 bases are TGTGCCAGCAGCTATGGACCCCCCGGGGAAAAACTGTTTTTT. The rearrangement uses TRBV6-5 and TRBJ1-4; D is uncertain. The CDR3 sequence is 14 residues long. The germline V and J ends were trimmed by 6 bases and 8 bases, with 16 bases remaining between them. Germline V gives CDR1 MNHEY, CDR2 SVGAGI.

The genes are TRBV5-1 and TRBJ1-1; D perhaps matches TRBD1 (5 bases). The CDR3 is made up of 14 amino acids. Germline CDR1 and CDR2: SGHRS and YFSETQ. Between the trimmed V and J ends, which lost 4 bases and 3 bases, there was a span of 13 bases. This CDR3 is CASSGGGMDTEAFF. As DNA, the CDR3 is TGCGCCAGCAGCGGGGGTGGAATGGACACTGAAGCTTTCTTT.

The V and J genes are TRBV6-5 and TRBJ1-2; 9 nucleotides match TRBD1. J gave up 7 bases and V 5 bases, and 8 bases lay outside the gene matches. CDR3 length: 14 amino acids. The germline V gene encodes CDR1 MNHEY and CDR2 SVGAGI. The CDR3, as DNA: TGTGCCAGCAGTACCCGGGACAGGGTTGGTGGCTACACCTTC. Translation: CASSTRDRVGGYTF.

This chain connects TRBV23-1 to TRBJ2-2; D possibly uses TRBD1 or TRBD2 (5 bases each). TRBV23-1 is an open reading frame whose function is uncertain. CDR3 length: 19 amino acids. Trimming stripped 0 bases from V and 3 bases from J, with 20 bases between. CDR3 coding DNA: TGCGCCAGCAGTCAATCTCGTCGCTGGGGGACGAACCACACCGGGGAGCTGTTTTTT. It codes for CASSQSRRWGTNHTGELFF.

The J gene is TRBJ2-7, the V gene TRBV5-1; 14 bases match TRBD2. The CDR3 consists of 17 residues. V lost 5 bases, J lost 5 bases, and 12 bases stayed unmatched. Germline V gene data show CDR1 as SGHRS and CDR2 as YFSETQ. The DNA of the CDR3 is TGCGCCAGCAGTTCCCCCGGGACTAGCGGGAGCGTCGACGAGCAGTACTTC. Translation gives CASSSPGTSGSVDEQYF.

The J gene is TRBJ1-2, the V gene TRBV6-5; 8 bases fit TRBD1. CDR3 length: 13 amino acids. V shed 5 bases and J 3 bases; nucleotides not matched to a gene: 2. Germline V gene lookup returns CDR1 MNHEY and CDR2 SVGAGI. In DNA form, the CDR3 reads TGTGCCAGCAGTCCAGGGGGCGACTATGGCTACACCTTC. Translated: CASSPGGDYGYTF.

The chain couples TRBV13 to TRBJ2-3, with TRBD2 matching over 12 bases. Losses at the gene ends were 4 bases for V and 2 bases for J; bases not matched to a gene: 4. This CDR3 has 16 amino acids. Per the germline V gene, CDR1 is PRHDT and CDR2 is FYEKMQ (reference sequence). The CDR3 nucleotides are TGTGCCAGCAGCTCACGACTAGCGGGGGTCACAGATACGCAGTATTTT. Translating gives CASSSRLAGVTDTQYF. Complete variable domain (other parts from reference TRBV13 and TRBJ2-3): AAGVIQSPRHLIKEKRETATLKCYPIPRHDTVYWYQQGPGQDPQFLISFYEKMQSDKGSIPDRFSAQQFSDYHSELNMSSLELGDSALYFCASSSRLAGVTDTQYFGPGTRLTVL.

This chain links TRBV6-5 with TRBJ2-7, with 7 bases identical to TRBD1. From germline, CDR1 is MNHEY and CDR2 SVGAGI. The V gene end was trimmed by 6 bases and the J gene end by 0 bases; junction bases not matched to a gene: 8. CDR3 length: 15 residues. The chain's CDR3 is CASRGQSISSYEQYF. The CDR3 DNA reads TGTGCCAGCAGGGGACAGTCGATATCCTCCTACGAGCAGTACTTC.

The rearrangement links TRBV5-4 to TRBJ1-3; D gene unclear. V was shortened by 0 bases and J by 4 bases, with 11 bases between the two germline ends. The CDR3 is made up of 15 amino acids. Per germline, CDR1 SGHNT and CDR2 YYREEE (reference sequence). CDR3 DNA sequence: TGTGCCAGCAGCTTGGGGGGTCTGGGAGGAAACACCATATATTTT. The encoded protein is CASSLGGLGGNTIYF.

The V call is TRBV19, the J call TRBJ2-2; 12 nucleotides line up with TRBD1. J lost 6 bases, V lost 10 bases, and 12 bases had no gene match. This CDR3 has 16 residues. Germline loops: CDR1 LNHDA, CDR2 SQIVND (reference sequence). The CDR3 DNA is TGTGCCACCCGGGACAGGGGGCAAGGGGTTCCCGGGGAGCTGTTTTTT. Residues: CATRDRGQGVPGELFF.

The chain employs TRBV4-3 and TRBJ2-2; a possible D gene is TRBD1 (5 bases). V was clipped by 1 base and J by 4 bases, with 13 bases between them. The CDR3 loop spans 16 amino acids. Germline V gene data show CDR1 as LGHNA and CDR2 as YSLEER. For the CDR3, the DNA is TGCGCCAGCAGCCAAGTAAGCAGGGCCCTCACCGGGGAGCTGTTTTTT. Translating it yields CASSQVSRALTGELFF.

The V and J genes are TRBV3-1 (or the pseudogene TRBV3-2) and TRBJ1-1; no clear D gene. Germline CDR1 and CDR2: LGHDT and YNNKEL (reference sequence). V lost 0 bases and J lost 1, with 6 bases in between. This CDR3 is built from 14 residues. This CDR3 reads CASSQDSRNTEAFF. CDR3 coding DNA: TGTGCCAGCAGCCAAGATTCACGGAACACTGAAGCTTTCTTT.

This clone was seen only a few times. The V and J genes are TRBV20-1 and TRBJ1-2; D uncertain. There are 11 residues in the CDR3. The germline CDR1 and CDR2 sequences are DFQATT and SNEGSKA (reference sequence). V lost 0 bases and J 8 bases, leaving 7 bases between the germline ends. CDR3 in DNA: TGCAGTGCTAGAGAGGGAAGCGGCTACACCTTC. This encodes CSAREGSGYTF.

V and J are TRBV9 and TRBJ1-1, with D maybe TRBD1 (5 bases). Germline CDR1 and CDR2: SGDLS and YYNGEE. This CDR3 region has 13 residues. V shed 4 bases and J shed 3 bases, with 10 bases lying between them. Here the CDR3 DNA reads TGTGCCAGCAGCCTCGTGACAGACACTGAAGCTTTCTTT. Amino acids: CASSLVTDTEAFF. Filled out from reference TRBV9 and TRBJ1-1, the complete variable domain reads DSGVTQTPKHLITATGQRVTLRCSPRSGDLSVYWYQQSLDQGLQFLIQYYNGEERAKGNILERFSAQQFPDLHSELNLSSLELGDSALYFCASSLVTDTEAFFGQGTRLTVV.

V gene TRBV9 combines with J gene TRBJ1-1; 8 bases line up with TRBD1. J lost 4 bases, V lost 0 bases, and 5 bases had no gene match. This CDR3 is 15 amino acids long. From germline, CDR1 is SGDLS and CDR2 YYNGEE. CDR3 DNA sequence: TGTGCCAGCAGCGTAGTCGAGGACAGGGTCACTGAAGCTTTCTTT. This sequence encodes CASSVVEDRVTEAFF.

This chain links TRBV5-4 with TRBJ1-1; no clear D gene. The CDR3 extends over 13 amino acids. V was pared by 3 bases and J by 1 base, with 7 bases between. The germline V gene has CDR1 SGHNT and CDR2 YYREEE (reference sequence). CDR3 in DNA: TGTGCCAGCAGCTACGACTCGAACACTGAAGCTTTCTTT. This codes for CASSYDSNTEAFF.

This clone was recorded a few times. The V and J genes are TRBV19 and TRBJ1-2; no firm D call. V dropped 4 bases and J dropped 3 bases, with 18 bases sitting between them. The CDR3 consists of 16 residues. Germline V gene data show CDR1 as LNHDA and CDR2 as SQIVND (reference sequence). DNA for the CDR3: TGTGCCAGTAGTAAGGCTTCACAGCCCACTTACTATGGCTACACCTTC. Residues: CASSKASQPTYYGYTF.

This chain uses TRBV30 with TRBJ2-3; 7 bases are a match to TRBD2. Germline values: CDR1 GTSNPN, CDR2 SVGIG (reference sequence). The CDR3 spans 14 residues. V trimming: 2 bases; J trimming: 7 bases; junction bases outside the gene matches: 9. The CDR3 is CAWSWGGSINTQYF. In nucleotides, the CDR3 is TGTGCCTGGAGTTGGGGCGGGAGCATTAATACGCAGTATTTT. The full variable domain, with the rest looked up from reference TRBV30 and TRBJ2-3, is SQTIHQWPATLVQPVGSPLSLECTVEGTSNPNLYWYRQAAGRGLQLLFYSVGIGQISSEVPQNLSASRPQDRQFILSSKKLLLSDSGFYLCAWSWGGSINTQYFGPGTRLTVL.